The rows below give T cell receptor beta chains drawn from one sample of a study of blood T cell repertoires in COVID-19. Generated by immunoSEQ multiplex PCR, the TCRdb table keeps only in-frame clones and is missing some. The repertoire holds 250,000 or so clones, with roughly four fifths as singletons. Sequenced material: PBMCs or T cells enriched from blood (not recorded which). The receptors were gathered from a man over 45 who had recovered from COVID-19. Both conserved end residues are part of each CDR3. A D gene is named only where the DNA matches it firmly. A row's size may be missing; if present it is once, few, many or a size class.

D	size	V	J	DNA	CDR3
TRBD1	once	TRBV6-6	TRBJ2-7	TGTGCCAGCACCCATGGACAGGCGGGTGGCGAGCAGTACTTC	CASTHGQAGGEQYF
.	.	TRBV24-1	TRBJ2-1	TGTGCCACCAGTGATTTAGGTACGGCGCAGGGTGAGCAGTTCTTC	CATSDLGTAQGEQFF
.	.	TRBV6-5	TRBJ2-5	TGTGCCAGCAGTTTGGGCATTCAAGAGACCCAGTACTTC	CASSLGIQETQYF
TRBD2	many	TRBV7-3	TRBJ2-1	TGTGCCAGCAGCTCCGGGACTAGCGGAATCAATGAGCAGTTCTTC	CASSSGTSGINEQFF
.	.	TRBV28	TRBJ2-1	TGTGCCAGCAGGGAGGTATCCTACAATGAGCAGTTCTTC	CASREVSYNEQFF
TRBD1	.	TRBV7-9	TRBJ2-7	TGTGCCAGCAGCGGACCGGGGACAGGTCGCTACGAGCAGTACTTC	CASSGPGTGRYEQYF
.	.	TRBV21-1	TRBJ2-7	TGTGCCAGCAGCGGGACAGGGGAGAGGGGAAACTCCGAGCAGTACTTC	CASSGTGERGNSEQYF
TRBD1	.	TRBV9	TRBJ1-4	TGTGCCAGCAGCCCCGTGGGACAGGGAAATGAAAAACTGTTTTTT	CASSPVGQGNEKLFF
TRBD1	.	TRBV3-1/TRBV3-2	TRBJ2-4	TGTGCCAGCAGCCGAACAGGGGCCCCCAAAAACATTCAGTACTTC	CASSRTGAPKNIQYF
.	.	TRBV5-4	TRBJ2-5	TGTGCCAGCAGCATTTCCGGGGCCAGGGGGACCCAGTACTTC	CASSISGARGTQYF
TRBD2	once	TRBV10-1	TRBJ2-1	TGCGCCAGCAGTGAAGCTAGCGGGGGGGCCGGGAATGAGCAGTTCTTC	CASSEASGGAGNEQFF
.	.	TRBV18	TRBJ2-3	TGTGCCAGCTCACCATGGGGCAGTAGAAACACAGATACGCAGTATTTT	CASSPWGSRNTDTQYF
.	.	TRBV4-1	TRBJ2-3	TGCGCCAGCAGCCAAGGTCCTGAATCCAGCGCAGTTACGCAGTATTTT	CASSQGPESSAVTQYF
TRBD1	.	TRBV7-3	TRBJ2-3	TGTGCCAGCAGCCCCGGACAGGGTCGCCCAGATACGCAGTATTTT	CASSPGQGRPDTQYF
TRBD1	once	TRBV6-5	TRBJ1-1	TGTGCCAGCAGTTCCCCGGGACAGGCGAACACTGAAGCTTTCTTT	CASSSPGQANTEAFF
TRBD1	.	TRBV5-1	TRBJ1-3	TGCGCCAGCAGTCCAAACAGGGGACCGGGAAACACCATATATTTT	CASSPNRGPGNTIYF
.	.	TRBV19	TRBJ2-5	TGTGCCAGTAGTATTGTGACAAAAGAGACCCAGTACTTC	CASSIVTKETQYF
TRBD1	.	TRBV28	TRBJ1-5	TGTGCCAGCAGCGCAGGGGGCTCTAATCAGCCCCAGCATTTT	CASSAGGSNQPQHF
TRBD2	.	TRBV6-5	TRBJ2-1	TGTGCCAGCACAAAACTAGCGGCCTACAATGAGCAGTTCTTC	CASTKLAAYNEQFF
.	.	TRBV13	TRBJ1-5	TGTGCCAGCAGCTTACGGAGGGACCTAGGGGCCCAGCATTTT	CASSLRRDLGAQHF
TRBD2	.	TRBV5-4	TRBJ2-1	TGTGCCAGCAGCTTGGGGACTAGCGGAACCTACAATGAGCAGTTCTTC	CASSLGTSGTYNEQFF
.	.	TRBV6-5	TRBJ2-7	TGTGCCAGCAGTTACTCTGCGGGTAGCTCCTACGAGCAGTACTTC	CASSYSAGSSYEQYF
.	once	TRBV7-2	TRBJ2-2	TGTGCCAGCGGAGCTAGGATGAACACCGGGGAGCTGTTTTTT	CASGARMNTGELFF
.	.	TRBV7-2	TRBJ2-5	TGTGCCAGCAGCTTAGGGAGGGAGACCCAGTACTTC	CASSLGRETQYF
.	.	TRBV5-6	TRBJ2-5	TGTGCCAGCAACCCGGCGGGTCACCAAGAGACCCAGTACTTC	CASNPAGHQETQYF
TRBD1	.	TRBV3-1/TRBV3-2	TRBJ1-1	TGTGCCAGCAGACAACAGGGGTCCACTGAAGCTTTCTTT	CASRQQGSTEAFF
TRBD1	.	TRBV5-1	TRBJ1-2	TGCGCCAGCAGCTTGACAGGGGGCTTGGATGGCTACACCTTC	CASSLTGGLDGYTF
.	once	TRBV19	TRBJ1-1	TGTGCCAGCGGGGGACGGCTGAACACTGAAGCTTTCTTT	CASGGRLNTEAFF
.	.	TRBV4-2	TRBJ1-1	TGTGCCAGCAACTCACCCGGGGTTATGAACACTGAAGCTTTCTTT	CASNSPGVMNTEAFF
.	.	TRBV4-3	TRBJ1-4	TGCGCCAGCAGCCAGATCGGGGGAGGTCCCGAGGAGGAAAAACTGTTTTTT	CASSQIGGGPEEEKLFF
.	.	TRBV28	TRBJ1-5	TGTGCCAGCAGTTCCTCCGCCGGAGTAGCTCAGCCCCAGCATTTT	CASSSSAGVAQPQHF
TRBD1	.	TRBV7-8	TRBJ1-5	TGTGCCAGCAGCTTAGTCTCGGGACAGGGCATCAATCAGCCCCAGCATTTT	CASSLVSGQGINQPQHF
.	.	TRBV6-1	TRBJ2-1	TGTGCCAGCAGTGCGACAAGTTACGGCTCCTACAATGAGCAGTTCTTC	CASSATSYGSYNEQFF
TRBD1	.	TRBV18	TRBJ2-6	TGTGCCAGCTCACTGGACAGGGGGTCTGGGGCCAACGTCCTGACTTTC	CASSLDRGSGANVLTF